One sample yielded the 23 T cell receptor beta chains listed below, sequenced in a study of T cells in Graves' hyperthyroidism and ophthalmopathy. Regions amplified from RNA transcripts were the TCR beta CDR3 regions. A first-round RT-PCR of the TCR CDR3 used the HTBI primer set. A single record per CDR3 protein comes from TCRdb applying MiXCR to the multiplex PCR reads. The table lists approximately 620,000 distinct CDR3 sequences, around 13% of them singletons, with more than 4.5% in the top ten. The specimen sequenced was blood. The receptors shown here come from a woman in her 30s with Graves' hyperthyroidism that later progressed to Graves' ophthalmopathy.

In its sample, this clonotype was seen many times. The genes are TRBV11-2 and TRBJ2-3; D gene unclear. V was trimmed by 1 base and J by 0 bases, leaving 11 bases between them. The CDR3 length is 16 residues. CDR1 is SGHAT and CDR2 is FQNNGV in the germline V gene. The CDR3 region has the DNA TGTGCCAGCAGCTTAGGATCCCCCGGGAGCACAGATACGCAGTATTTT. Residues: CASSLGSPGSTDTQYF. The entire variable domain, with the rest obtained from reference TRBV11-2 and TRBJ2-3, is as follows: EAGVAQSPRYKIIEKRQSVAFWCNPISGHATLYWYQQILGQGPKLLIQFQNNGVVDDSQLPKDRFSAERLKGVDSTLKIQPAKLEDSAVYLCASSLGSPGSTDTQYFGPGTRLTVL.

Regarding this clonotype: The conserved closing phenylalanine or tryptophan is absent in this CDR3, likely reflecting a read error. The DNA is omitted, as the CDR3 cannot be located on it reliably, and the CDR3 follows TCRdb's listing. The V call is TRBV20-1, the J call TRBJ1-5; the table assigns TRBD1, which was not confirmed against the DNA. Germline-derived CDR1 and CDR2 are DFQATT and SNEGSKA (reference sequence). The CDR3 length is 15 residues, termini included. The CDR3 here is CSASPGSWGNQPRHV.

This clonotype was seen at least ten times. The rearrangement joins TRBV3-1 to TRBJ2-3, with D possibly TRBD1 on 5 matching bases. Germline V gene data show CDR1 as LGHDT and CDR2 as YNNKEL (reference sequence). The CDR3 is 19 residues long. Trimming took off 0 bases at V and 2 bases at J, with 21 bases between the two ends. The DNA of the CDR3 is TGTGCCAGCAGCCAAGATCATCCCCAAGGGGCTCGCTCCACAGATACGCAGTATTTT. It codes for CASSQDHPQGARSTDTQYF.

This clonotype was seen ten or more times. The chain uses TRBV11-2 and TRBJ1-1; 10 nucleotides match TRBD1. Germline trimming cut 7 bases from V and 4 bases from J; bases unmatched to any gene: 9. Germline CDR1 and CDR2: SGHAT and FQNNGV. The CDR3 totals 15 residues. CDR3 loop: CASTSYGTGATEAFF. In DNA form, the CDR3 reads TGTGCCAGCACCTCTTACGGGACAGGGGCCACTGAAGCTTTCTTT.

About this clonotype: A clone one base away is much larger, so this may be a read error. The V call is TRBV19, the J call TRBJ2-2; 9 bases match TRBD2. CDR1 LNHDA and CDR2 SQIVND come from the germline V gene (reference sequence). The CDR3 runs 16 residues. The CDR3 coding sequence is TGTGCCAGTAGTACCTCCCGGACTAGCGAGACCGGGGAGCCGTTTTTT. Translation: CASSTSRTSETGEPFF.

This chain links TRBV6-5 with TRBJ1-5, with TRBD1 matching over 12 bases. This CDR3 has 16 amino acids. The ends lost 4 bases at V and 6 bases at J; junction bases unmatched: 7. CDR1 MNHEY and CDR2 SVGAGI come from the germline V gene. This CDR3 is CASSSVPGQGAQPQHF. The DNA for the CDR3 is TGTGCCAGCAGTTCCGTCCCGGGACAGGGGGCTCAGCCCCAGCATTTT.

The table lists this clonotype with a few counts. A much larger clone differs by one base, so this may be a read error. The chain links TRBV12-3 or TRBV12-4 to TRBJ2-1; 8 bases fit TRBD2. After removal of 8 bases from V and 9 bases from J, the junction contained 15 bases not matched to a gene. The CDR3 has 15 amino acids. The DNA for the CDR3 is TGTGCCAGCTGCCACGCTAGCGGGTGGGGTACTGAGCAGTTCTTC. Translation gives CASCHASGWGTEQFF.

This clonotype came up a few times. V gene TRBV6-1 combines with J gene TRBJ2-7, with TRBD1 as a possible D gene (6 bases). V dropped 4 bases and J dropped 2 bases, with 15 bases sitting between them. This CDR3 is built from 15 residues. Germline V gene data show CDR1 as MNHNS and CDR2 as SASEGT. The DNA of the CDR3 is TGTGCCAGCAGTGCCACCGGGACAACGACCTACGAGCAGTACTTC. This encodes CASSATGTTTYEQYF.

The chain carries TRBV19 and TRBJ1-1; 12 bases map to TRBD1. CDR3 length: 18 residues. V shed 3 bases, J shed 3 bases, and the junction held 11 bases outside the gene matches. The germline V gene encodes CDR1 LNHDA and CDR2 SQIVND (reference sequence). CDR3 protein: CASSILGTGGGGDTEAFF. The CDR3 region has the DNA TGTGCCAGTAGTATTTTGGGGACAGGGGGCGGAGGGGACACTGAAGCTTTCTTT.

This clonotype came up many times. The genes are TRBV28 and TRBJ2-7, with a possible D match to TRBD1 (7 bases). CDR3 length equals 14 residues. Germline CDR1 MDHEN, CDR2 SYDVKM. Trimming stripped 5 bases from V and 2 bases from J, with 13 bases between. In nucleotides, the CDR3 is TGTGCCAGCAGTCCAGCAGGGGGGCCCTACGAGCAGTACTTC. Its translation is CASSPAGGPYEQYF.

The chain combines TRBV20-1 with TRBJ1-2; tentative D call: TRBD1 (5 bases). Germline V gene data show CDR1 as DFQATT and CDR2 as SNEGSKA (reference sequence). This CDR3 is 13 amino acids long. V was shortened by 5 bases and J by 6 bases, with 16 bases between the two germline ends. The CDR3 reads CSAPPQGTDGYTF. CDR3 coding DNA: TGCAGTGCTCCACCGCAGGGTACGGATGGCTACACCTTC.

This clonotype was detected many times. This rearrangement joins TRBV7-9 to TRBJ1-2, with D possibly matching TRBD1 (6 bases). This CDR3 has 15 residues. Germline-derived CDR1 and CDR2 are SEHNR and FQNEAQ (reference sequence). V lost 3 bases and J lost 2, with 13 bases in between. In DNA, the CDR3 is TGTGCCAGCAGCTTCCACGACAGGCCGAACTATGGCTACACCTTC. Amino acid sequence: CASSFHDRPNYGYTF.

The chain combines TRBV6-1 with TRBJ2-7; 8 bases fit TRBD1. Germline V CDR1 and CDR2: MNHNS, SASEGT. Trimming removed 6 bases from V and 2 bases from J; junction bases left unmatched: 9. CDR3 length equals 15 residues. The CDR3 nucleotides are TGTGCCAGCAGGCCACCGGGACAGGAACCCTACGAGCAGTACTTC. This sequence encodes CASRPPGQEPYEQYF.

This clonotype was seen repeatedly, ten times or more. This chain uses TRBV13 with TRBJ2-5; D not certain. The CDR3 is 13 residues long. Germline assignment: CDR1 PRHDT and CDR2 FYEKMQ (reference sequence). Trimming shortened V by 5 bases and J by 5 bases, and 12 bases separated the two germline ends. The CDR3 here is CASSRDRAETQYF. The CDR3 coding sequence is TGTGCCAGCAGCCGTGACCGGGCGGAGACCCAGTACTTC.

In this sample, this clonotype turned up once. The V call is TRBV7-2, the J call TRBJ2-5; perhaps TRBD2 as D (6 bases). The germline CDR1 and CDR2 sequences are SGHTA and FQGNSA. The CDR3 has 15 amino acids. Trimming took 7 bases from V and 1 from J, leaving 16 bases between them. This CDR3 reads CASNSLGGFQETQYF. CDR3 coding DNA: TGTGCCAGCAACTCCCTGGGGGGTTTCCAAGAGACCCAGTACTTC.

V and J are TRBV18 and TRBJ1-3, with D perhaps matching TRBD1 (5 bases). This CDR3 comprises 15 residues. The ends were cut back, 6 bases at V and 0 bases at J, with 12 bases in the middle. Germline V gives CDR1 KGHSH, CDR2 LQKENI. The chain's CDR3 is CASSRDGDSGNTIYF. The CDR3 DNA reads TGTGCCAGCTCGCGGGACGGGGACTCTGGAAACACCATATATTTT.

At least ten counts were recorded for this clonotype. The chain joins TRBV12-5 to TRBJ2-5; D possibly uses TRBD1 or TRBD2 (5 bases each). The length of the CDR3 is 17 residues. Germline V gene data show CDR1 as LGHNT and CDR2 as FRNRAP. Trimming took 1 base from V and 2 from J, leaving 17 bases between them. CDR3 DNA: TGTGCTAGTGGTTTGGCCGTGGTGGGGGACCAACAAGAGACCCAGTACTTC. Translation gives CASGLAVVGDQQETQYF.

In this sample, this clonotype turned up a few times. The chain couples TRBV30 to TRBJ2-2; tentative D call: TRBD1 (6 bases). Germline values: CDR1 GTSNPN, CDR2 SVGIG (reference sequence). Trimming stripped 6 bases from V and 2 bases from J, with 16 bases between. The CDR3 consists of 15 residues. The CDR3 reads CACQPGTRNTGELFF. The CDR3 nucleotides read TGTGCCTGCCAACCTGGGACAAGAAACACCGGGGAGCTGTTTTTT.

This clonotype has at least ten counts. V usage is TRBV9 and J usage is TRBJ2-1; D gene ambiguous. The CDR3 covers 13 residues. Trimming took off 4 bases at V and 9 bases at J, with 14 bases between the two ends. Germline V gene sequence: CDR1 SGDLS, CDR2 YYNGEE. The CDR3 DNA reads TGTGCCAGCAGCCCTCTCAGGAGAGGTGAGCAGTTCTTC. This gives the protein CASSPLRRGEQFF.

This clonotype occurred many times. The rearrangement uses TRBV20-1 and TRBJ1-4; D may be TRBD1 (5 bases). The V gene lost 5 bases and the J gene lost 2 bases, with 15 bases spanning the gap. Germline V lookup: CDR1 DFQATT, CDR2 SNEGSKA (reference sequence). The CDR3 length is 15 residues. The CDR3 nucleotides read TGCAGTGCTCCCCTCGTGGGGGGGACTAATGAAAAACTGTTTTTT. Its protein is CSAPLVGGTNEKLFF.

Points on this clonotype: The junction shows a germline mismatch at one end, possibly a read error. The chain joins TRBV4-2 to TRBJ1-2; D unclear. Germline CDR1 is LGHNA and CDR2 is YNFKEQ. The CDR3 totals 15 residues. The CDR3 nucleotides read TGTACCAGCAGCCAAGAAGGTGGGCCGGGGAATGGCTACACCTTC. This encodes CTSSQEGGPGNGYTF.

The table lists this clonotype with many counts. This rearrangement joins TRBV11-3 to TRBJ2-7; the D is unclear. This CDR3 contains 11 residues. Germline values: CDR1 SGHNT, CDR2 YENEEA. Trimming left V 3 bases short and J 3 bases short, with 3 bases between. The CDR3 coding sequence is TGTGCCAGCAGCTTCCACTACGAGCAGTACTTC. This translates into CASSFHYEQYF.

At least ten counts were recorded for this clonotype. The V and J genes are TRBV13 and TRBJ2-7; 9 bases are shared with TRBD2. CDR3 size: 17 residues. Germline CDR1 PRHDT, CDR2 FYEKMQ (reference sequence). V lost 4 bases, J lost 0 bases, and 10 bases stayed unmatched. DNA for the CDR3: TGTGCCAGCAGCTCGATCACTACTAGCGGGCCCTCCTACGAGCAGTACTTC. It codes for CASSSITTSGPSYEQYF.